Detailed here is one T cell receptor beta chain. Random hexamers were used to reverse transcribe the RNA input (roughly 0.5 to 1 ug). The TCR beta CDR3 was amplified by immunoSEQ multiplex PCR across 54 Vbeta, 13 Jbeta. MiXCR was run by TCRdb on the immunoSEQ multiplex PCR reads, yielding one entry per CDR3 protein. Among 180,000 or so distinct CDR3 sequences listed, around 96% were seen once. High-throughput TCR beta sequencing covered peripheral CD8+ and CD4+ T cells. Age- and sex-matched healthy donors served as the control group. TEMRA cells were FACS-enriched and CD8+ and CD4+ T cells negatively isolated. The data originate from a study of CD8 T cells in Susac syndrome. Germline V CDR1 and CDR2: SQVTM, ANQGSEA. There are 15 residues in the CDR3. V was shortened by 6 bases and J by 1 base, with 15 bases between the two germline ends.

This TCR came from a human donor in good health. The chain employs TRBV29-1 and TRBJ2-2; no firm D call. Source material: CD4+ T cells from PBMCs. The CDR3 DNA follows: TGCAGCGTCCTAAACCCCCGACAGAACACCGGGGAGCTGTTTTTT. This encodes CSVLNPRQNTGELFF.